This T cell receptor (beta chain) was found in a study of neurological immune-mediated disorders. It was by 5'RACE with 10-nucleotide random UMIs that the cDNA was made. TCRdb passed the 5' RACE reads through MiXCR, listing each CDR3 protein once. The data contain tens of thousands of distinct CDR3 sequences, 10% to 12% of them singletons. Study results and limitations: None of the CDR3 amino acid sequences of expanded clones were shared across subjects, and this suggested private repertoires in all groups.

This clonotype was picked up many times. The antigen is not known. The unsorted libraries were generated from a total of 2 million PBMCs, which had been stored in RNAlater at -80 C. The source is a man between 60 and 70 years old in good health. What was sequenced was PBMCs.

The CDR3 region is CAISLDGNNQPQHF. In nucleotides, the CDR3 is TGTGCCATCAGCCTGGACGGAAACAATCAGCCCCAGCATTTT. The rearrangement links TRBV10-3 to TRBJ1-5; D is uncertain. V lost 6 bases to trimming and J lost 3 bases, with 12 bases between them. Looked up from germline, CDR1 is ENHRY and CDR2 is SYGVKD. This CDR3 comprises 14 residues.